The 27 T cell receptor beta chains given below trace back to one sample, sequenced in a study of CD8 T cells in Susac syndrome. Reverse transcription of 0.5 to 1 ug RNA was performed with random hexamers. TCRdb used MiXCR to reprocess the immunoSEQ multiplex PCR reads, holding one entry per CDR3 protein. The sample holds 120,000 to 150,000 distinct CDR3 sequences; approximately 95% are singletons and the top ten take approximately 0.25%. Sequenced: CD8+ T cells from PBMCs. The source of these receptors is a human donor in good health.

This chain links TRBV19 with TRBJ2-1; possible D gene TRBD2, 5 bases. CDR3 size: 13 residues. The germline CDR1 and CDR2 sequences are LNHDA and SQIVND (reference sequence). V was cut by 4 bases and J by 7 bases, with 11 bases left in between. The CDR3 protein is CASSKGGGNEQFF. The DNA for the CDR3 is TGTGCCAGTAGTAAAGGCGGCGGGAATGAGCAGTTCTTC.

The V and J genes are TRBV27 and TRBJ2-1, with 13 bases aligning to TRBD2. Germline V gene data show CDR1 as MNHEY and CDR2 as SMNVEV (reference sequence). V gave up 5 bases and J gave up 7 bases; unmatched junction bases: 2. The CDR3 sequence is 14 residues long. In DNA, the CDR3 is TGTGCCAGCAGTAGGGGACTAGCGGGGAATGAGCAGTTCTTC. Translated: CASSRGLAGNEQFF.

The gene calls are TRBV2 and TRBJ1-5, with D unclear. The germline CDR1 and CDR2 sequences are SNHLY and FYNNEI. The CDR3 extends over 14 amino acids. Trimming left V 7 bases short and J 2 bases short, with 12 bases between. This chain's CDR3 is CASTTYGGNQPQHF. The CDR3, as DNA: TGTGCCAGCACCACCTATGGAGGCAATCAGCCCCAGCATTTT.

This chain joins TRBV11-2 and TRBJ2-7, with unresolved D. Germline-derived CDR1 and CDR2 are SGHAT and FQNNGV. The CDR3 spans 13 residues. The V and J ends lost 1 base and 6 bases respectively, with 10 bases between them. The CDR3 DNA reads TGTGCCAGCAGCTTAGTAGACGGGCCCGAGCAGTACTTC. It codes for CASSLVDGPEQYF.

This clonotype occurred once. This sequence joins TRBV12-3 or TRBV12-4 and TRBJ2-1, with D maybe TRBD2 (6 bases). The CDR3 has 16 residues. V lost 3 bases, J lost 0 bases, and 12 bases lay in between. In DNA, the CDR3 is TGTGCCAGCAGTTTTGGCGGGGCCCGCTCCTACAATGAGCAGTTCTTC. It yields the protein CASSFGGARSYNEQFF.

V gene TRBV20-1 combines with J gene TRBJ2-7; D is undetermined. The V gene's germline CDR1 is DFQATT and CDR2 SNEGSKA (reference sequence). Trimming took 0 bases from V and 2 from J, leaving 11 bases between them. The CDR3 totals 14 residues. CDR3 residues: CSARDSWIAYEQYF. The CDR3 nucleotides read TGCAGTGCTAGAGATAGCTGGATCGCCTACGAGCAGTACTTC.

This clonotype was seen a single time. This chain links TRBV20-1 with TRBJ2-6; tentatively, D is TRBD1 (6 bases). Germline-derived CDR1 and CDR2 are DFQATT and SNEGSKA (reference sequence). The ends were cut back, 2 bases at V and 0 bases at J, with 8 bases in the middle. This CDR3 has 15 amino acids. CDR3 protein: CSARPQGSGANVLTF. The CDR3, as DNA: TGCAGTGCTAGACCACAGGGCTCTGGGGCCAACGTCCTGACTTTC.

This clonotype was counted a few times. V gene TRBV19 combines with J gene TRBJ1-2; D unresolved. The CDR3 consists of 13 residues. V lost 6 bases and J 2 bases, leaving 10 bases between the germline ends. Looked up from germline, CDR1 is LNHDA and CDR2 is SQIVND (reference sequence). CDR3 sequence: CASSPAGNYGYTF. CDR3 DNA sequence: TGTGCCAGTAGCCCAGCGGGGAACTATGGCTACACCTTC.

The CDR3 sequence: CSARDRGITDTQYF. The CDR3 DNA follows: TGCAGTGCCCGGGACAGGGGGATCACAGATACGCAGTATTTT. The chain combines TRBV20-1 with TRBJ2-3, with 11 bases fitting TRBD1. Losses at the gene ends were 6 bases for V and 2 bases for J; bases not matched to a gene: 4. Germline-derived CDR1 and CDR2 are DFQATT and SNEGSKA (reference sequence). This CDR3 comprises 14 residues.

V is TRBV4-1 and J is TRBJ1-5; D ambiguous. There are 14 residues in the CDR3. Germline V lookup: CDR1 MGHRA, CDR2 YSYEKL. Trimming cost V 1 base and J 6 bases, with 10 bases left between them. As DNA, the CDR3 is TGCGCCAGCAGCCAAGGGCCCTTGGGTCAGCCCCAGCATTTT. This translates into CASSQGPLGQPQHF.

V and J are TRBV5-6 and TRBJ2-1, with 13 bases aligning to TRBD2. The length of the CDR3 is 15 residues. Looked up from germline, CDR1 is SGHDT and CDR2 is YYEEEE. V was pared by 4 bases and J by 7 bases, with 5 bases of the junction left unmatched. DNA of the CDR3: TGTGCCAGCAGCCAAGGACTAGCGGGAGAGAATGAGCAGTTCTTC. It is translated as CASSQGLAGENEQFF. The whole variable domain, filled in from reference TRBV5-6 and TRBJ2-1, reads DAGVTQSPTHLIKTRGQQVTLRCSPKSGHDTVSWYQQALGQGPQFIFQYYEEEERQRGNFPDRFSGHQFPNYSSELNVNALLLGDSALYLCASSQGLAGENEQFFGPGTRLTVL.

CDR3 sequence: CASSQTTSGRDYEQYF. The CDR3 bases are TGCGCCAGCAGCCAAACCACTAGCGGGAGGGATTACGAGCAGTACTTC. The chain carries TRBV4-1 and TRBJ2-7; 13 bases are shared with TRBD2. Germline-derived CDR1 and CDR2 are MGHRA and YSYEKL. The CDR3 totals 16 residues. Trimming removed 2 bases from V and 4 bases from J; junction bases left unmatched: 5.

This chain's CDR3 is CASSPRLAAYEQYF. The CDR3 nucleotides read TGTGCCAGCAGCCCTAGACTAGCGGCCTACGAGCAGTACTTC. The chain uses TRBV3-1 and TRBJ2-7; 9 bases are shared with TRBD2. Germline V gene data show CDR1 as LGHDT and CDR2 as YNNKEL (reference sequence). V trimming: 4 bases; J trimming: 2 bases; junction bases outside the gene matches: 3. This CDR3 contains 14 residues.

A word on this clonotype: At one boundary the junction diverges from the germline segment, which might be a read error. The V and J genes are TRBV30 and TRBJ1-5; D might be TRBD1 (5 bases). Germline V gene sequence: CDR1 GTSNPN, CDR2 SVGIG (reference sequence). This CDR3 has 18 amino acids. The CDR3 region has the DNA TGTGCCTGGAGTTTATTAGGGGCGGACTCGGGAAACAATCAGCCCCAGCTTTTT. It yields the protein CAWSLLGADSGNNQPQLF.

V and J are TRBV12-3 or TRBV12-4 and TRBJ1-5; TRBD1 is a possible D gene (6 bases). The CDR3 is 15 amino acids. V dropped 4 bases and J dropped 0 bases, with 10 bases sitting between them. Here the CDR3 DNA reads TGTGCCAGCAGTTCCCGCAGGGGTAGCAATCAGCCCCAGCATTTT. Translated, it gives CASSSRRGSNQPQHF.

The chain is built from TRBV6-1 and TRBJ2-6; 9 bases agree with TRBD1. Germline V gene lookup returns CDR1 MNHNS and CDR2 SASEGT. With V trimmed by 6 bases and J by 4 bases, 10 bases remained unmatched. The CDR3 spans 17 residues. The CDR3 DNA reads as TGTGCCAGCAGCAACCGGGACAGGGTAACCGGGGCCAACGTCCTGACTTTC. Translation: CASSNRDRVTGANVLTF.

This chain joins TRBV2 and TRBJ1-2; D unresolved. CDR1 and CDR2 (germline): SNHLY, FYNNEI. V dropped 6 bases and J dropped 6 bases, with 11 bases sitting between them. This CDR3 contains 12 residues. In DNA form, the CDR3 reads TGTGCCAGCAGGGCAGAGAAGGATGGCTACACCTTC. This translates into CASRAEKDGYTF.

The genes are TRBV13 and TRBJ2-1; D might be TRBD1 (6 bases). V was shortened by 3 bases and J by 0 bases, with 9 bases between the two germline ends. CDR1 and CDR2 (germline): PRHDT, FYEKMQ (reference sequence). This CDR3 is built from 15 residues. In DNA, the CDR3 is TGTGCCAGCAGCTTGGGGACACCCTCCTACAATGAGCAGTTCTTC. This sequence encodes CASSLGTPSYNEQFF.

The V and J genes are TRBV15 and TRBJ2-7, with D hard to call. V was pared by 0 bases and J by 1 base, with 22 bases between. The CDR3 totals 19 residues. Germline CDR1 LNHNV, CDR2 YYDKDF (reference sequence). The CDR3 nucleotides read TGTGCCACCAGCAGAGAGTGTCAATCAAGGCAGGTGGGGTCCTACGAGCAGTACTTC. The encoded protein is CATSRECQSRQVGSYEQYF.

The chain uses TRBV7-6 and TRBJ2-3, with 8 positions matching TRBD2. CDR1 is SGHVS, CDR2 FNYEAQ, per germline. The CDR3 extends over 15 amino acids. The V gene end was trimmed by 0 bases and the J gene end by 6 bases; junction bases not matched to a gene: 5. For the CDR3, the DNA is TGTGCCAGCAGCTTAGCCATCGGGAGGGCCGATACGCAGTATTTT. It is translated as CASSLAIGRADTQYF.

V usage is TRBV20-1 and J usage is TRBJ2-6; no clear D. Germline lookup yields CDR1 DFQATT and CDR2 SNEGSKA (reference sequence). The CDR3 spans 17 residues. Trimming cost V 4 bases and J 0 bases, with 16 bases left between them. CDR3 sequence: CSAKKRLANSGANVLTF. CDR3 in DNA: TGCAGTGCTAAAAAACGATTAGCAAACTCTGGGGCCAACGTCCTGACTTTC.

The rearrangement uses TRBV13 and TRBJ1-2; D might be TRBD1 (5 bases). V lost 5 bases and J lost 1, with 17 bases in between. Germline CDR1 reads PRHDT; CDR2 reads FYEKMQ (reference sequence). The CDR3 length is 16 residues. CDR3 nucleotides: TGTGCCAGCAGCAACCTCCAGGGCGTCGGTAACTATGGCTACACCTTC. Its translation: CASSNLQGVGNYGYTF.

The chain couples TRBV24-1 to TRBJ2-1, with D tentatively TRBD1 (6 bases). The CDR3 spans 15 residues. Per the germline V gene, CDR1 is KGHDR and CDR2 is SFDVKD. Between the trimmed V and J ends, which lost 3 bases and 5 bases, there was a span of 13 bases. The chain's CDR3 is CATSDQAGTNNEQFF. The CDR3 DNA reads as TGTGCCACCAGTGATCAGGCCGGGACAAACAATGAGCAGTTCTTC.

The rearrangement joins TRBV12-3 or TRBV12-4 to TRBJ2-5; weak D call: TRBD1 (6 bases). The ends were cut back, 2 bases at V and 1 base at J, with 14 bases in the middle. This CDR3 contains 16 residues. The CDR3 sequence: CASSLPGLDSQETQYF. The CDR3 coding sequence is TGTGCCAGCAGTTTACCGGGTTTGGACAGCCAAGAGACCCAGTACTTC.

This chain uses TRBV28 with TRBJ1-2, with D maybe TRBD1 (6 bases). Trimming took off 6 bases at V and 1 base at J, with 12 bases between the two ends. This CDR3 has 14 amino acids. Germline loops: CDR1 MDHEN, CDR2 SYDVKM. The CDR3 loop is CASSPWTVNYGYTF. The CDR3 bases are TGTGCCAGCAGCCCCTGGACAGTTAACTATGGCTACACCTTC.

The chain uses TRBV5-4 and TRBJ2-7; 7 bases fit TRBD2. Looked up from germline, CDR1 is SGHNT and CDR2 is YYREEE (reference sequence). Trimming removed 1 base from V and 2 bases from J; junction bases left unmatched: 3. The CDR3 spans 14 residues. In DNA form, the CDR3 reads TGTGCCAGCAGCTTGTCCAGCGGGGCCTACGAGCAGTACTTC. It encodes CASSLSSGAYEQYF.

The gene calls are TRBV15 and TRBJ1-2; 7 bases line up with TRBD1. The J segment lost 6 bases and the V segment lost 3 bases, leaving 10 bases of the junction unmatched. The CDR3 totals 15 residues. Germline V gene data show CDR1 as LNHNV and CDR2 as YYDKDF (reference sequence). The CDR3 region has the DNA TGTGCCACCAGCAGTCGACAGGGCGGCCGGAATGGCTACACCTTC. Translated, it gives CATSSRQGGRNGYTF.